The rows below give T cell receptor beta chains drawn from one sample of a study of blood T cell repertoires in COVID-19. The protocol was immunoSEQ multiplex PCR, while the TCRdb copy is restricted to in-frame clones and leaves out a portion. The repertoire has some 75,000 clones, roughly 88% of them found once; the top ten carry roughly 2.5%. Sequences were obtained from peripheral blood. Receptors originate from a man between 70 and 80 years old with active or convalescent COVID-19. Each CDR3 is given with its conserved first and last residue. A D gene is named only where the DNA matches it firmly. Clone size is shown for a subset of rows, as once, few, many or a class of expanded clone.

J gene | clone size | V gene | D gene | CDR3 DNA | CDR3 protein
TRBJ2-1 | NA | TRBV18 | TRBD1 | TGTGCCAGCTCACCTGACAGGGGGCTTTACAATGAGCAGTTCTTC | CASSPDRGLYNEQFF
TRBJ1-2 | NA | TRBV3-1/TRBV3-2 | TRBD1 | TGTGCCAGCAGCCACGGGACAGGTTCCTATGGCTACACCTTC | CASSHGTGSYGYTF
TRBJ2-4 | once | TRBV10-3 | TRBD2 | TGTGCCATCAGCCGACTAGCGGGGGAGGACATTCAGTACTTC | CAISRLAGEDIQYF
TRBJ2-7 | NA | TRBV18 | TRBD1 | TGTGCCAGCTCCCCTCCGGGACAGCGCTACGAGCAGTACTTC | CASSPPGQRYEQYF
TRBJ2-7 | NA | TRBV5-3 | NA | TGTGCCAGAAGCTTGTGGCCAGGGTGGCCCTACGAGCAGTACTTC | CARSLWPGWPYEQYF
TRBJ1-1 | NA | TRBV5-1 | TRBD1 | TGCGCCAGGGGACAGTTCACTGAAGCTTTCTTT | CARGQFTEAFF
TRBJ2-3 | NA | TRBV7-3 | NA | TGTGCCAGCAGCTTAGGTCCCCGGGATGGATCAGATACGCAGTATTTT | CASSLGPRDGSDTQYF
TRBJ1-6 | once | TRBV19 | TRBD1 | TGTGCCAGTAGGACGACAGGGCGTGTAGGTTCACCCCTCCACTTT | CASRTTGRVGSPLHF
TRBJ2-1 | NA | TRBV3-1/TRBV3-2 | TRBD2 | TGTGCCAGCAGCCAACGTTACCTCCTACCGGGACTACGCAATGAGCAGTTCTTC | CASSQRYLLPGLRNEQFF
TRBJ1-4 | NA | TRBV6-4 | NA | TGTGCCAGCAGTGAACAGGGCTGGGGGAAACTGTTTTTT | CASSEQGWGKLFF
TRBJ1-1 | NA | TRBV18 | TRBD1 | TGTGCCAGCTCACCGGAGGGGGCAGCTTTCTTT | CASSPEGAAFF
TRBJ2-2 | NA | TRBV19 | TRBD2 | TGTGCCAGTAGTATAAGGCTAGCGGTGAAGACCGGGGAGCTGTTTTTT | CASSIRLAVKTGELFF
TRBJ1-2 | NA | TRBV12-3/TRBV12-4 | NA | TGTGCCAGCAAACGGGGAGGGGGCTACACCTTC | CASKRGGGYTF
TRBJ1-1 | NA | TRBV15 | TRBD1 | TGTGCCACCAGCCGACAGGGACAGGGCCTTAGAACTTTCTTT | CATSRQGQGLRTFF
TRBJ1-2 | NA | TRBV20-1 | NA | TGCAGTGCGCCTAGGGGATACGGCTACACCTTC | CSAPRGYGYTF
TRBJ2-5 | NA | TRBV11-3 | TRBD2 | TGTGCCAGCAGCCCGGGACTAGCGGGAGCTGGGAGCCAGTACTTC | CASSPGLAGAGSQYF
TRBJ2-2 | NA | TRBV9 | NA | TGTGCCAGCAGCGTAGGAGGAGGGAACACCGGGGAGCTGTTTTTT | CASSVGGGNTGELFF
TRBJ2-7 | NA | TRBV5-1 | NA | TGCGCCAGCAGCTTGGGTTCCCCACAGGTCTCCTACGAGCAGTACTTC | CASSLGSPQVSYEQYF
TRBJ2-7 | NA | TRBV4-1 | NA | TGCGCCAGCAGCCAAGACGGAAGAGGGCGGGCCTACTACGAGCAGTACTTC | CASSQDGRGRAYYEQYF
TRBJ1-4 | NA | TRBV2 | TRBD1 | TGTGCCAGCAGGGCCGGGACAGTAAATGAAAAACTGTTTTTT | CASRAGTVNEKLFF
TRBJ2-7 | NA | TRBV11-2 | NA | TGTGCCAGCAGCTTATCAGGCAGGGCCGTCTACGAGCAGTACTTC | CASSLSGRAVYEQYF
TRBJ2-4 | NA | TRBV18 | NA | TGTGCCAGCTCGAGTTCGTCGACAACGAGAGCCAAAAACATTCAGTACTTC | CASSSSSTTRAKNIQYF
TRBJ2-7 | NA | TRBV28 | TRBD2 | TGTGCCAGCAGTACGGGGGGTTCTCTGGGCTACGAGCAGTACTTC | CASSTGGSLGYEQYF
TRBJ2-5 | NA | TRBV27 | NA | TGTGCCAGCAGTTTATCCAGGGTATCAGAGACCCAGTACTTC | CASSLSRVSETQYF
TRBJ2-2 | NA | TRBV3-1/TRBV3-2 | TRBD1 | TGTGCCAGCAGCCAAGACGACAGGGCCGGGGAGCTGTTTTTT | CASSQDDRAGELFF
TRBJ1-1 | NA | TRBV5-1 | TRBD1 | TGCGCCAGCAGCGCGGGACAGGGGACTGAAGCTTTCTTT | CASSAGQGTEAFF
TRBJ1-2 | once | TRBV6-8 | TRBD1 | TGTGCCAGCAGTGTCCGGGACAGGGGCCAGACTGGCTACACCTTC | CASSVRDRGQTGYTF
TRBJ2-1 | NA | TRBV9 | TRBD2 | TGTGCCAGCAGCGTAGAGGGAAAGGGAAGCGGGAGCTCCTACAATGAGCAGTTCTTC | CASSVEGKGSGSSYNEQFF
TRBJ1-1 | NA | TRBV6-2/TRBV6-3 | NA | TGTGCCAGCAGTTACGGGGGGGGCTGGAACACTGAAGCTTTCTTT | CASSYGGGWNTEAFF
TRBJ2-1 | NA | TRBV30 | NA | TGTGCCTGGAGCCCGATGGCGGGGCTCTACAATGAGCAGTTCTTC | CAWSPMAGLYNEQFF
TRBJ1-6 | once | TRBV19 | TRBD1 | TGTGCCAGTAGTATATCGGACAGGGCGAATTCACCCCTCCACTTT | CASSISDRANSPLHF
TRBJ2-2 | NA | TRBV7-3 | NA | TGTGCCAGCAGCTCTAACACCGGGGAGCTGTTTTTT | CASSSNTGELFF
TRBJ2-7 | NA | TRBV6-2/TRBV6-3 | NA | TGTGCCAGCAGTTATGGGAGGCAGACAGTTATTTCCTACGAGCAGTACTTC | CASSYGRQTVISYEQYF